The following is a T cell receptor beta chain sequence with its context. This entry belongs to a study of immune heterogeneity within non-small cell lung tumors. With around 600 ng used per sample, the template was genomic DNA from bulk tumor. Several biopsies were spaced far apart within each primary tumor and obtained as surgery took place. Curative surgery was undertaken by patients, who had untreated, newly diagnosed non-small cell lung cancer. A multiplex PCR containing 32 V primers and 13 J primers was used to amplify TCR beta CDR3. TCRdb called the multiplex PCR reads again in MiXCR, with one record for every CDR3 protein. The data hold 5,000 or so distinct CDR3 sequences, with around 20% observed a single time. The CDR3 covers 15 residues. In germline, CDR1 is ENHRY, CDR2 SYGVKD. Trimming took 4 bases from V and 4 from J; bases not matched to a gene: 3.

This chain joins TRBV10-3 and TRBJ2-3, with 12 bases aligning to TRBD2. The clonotype comes from a man in his 60s with non-small cell lung cancer. Sequenced: lung tumor tissue. CDR3 sequence reads: CAISGTSGVSDTQYF. As DNA, the CDR3 is TGTGCCATCAGTGGGACTAGCGGGGTATCAGATACGCAGTATTTT.